Detailed here is one TCR beta chain. Measured with immunoSEQ multiplex PCR; TCRdb has only the in-frame clones, and not every one. Of over 110,000 clones in the sample, 80% to 95% were seen once. J lost 10 bases, V lost 0 bases, and 10 bases had no gene match. The germline V gene has CDR1 MGHRA and CDR2 YSYEKL. This CDR3 is built from 16 residues. The entry originates in a study of control samples from healthy donors and cancer patients. This sequence was found in a man aged 30 to 45 in good health. Sequenced input: blood. This sequence joins TRBV4-1 and TRBJ2-7, with 12 positions matching TRBD2. The CDR3 bases are TGCGCCAGCAGCCAAGATCCGCCCCTAGCGGGAGGGCTACAGTACTTC. Its protein is CASSQDPPLAGGLQYF.